This note documents a single T cell receptor beta chain sequence. Its cognate antigen is unknown. This record comes from a study of glioma-infiltrating T cells after dendritic cell vaccination. As for the study in general: Monocyte-derived dendritic cells, cultured seven days with IL-4 and GM-CSF, were pulsed with autologous tumor lysate. Findings of the study overall: Survival was not directly related to TCR clonality in these patients.

The CDR3 spans 16 residues. CDR1 and CDR2 from the germline V gene are WNHNN and SYGVQD (reference sequence). V was clipped by 8 bases and J by 1 base; unmatched bases: 6. The assay was immunoSEQ multiplex PCR, and TCRdb's table has in-frame clones only and misses some. The sample holds about 82,000 clones, 70% to 90% seen once. The source of this sequence is a human donor with glioblastoma. This material consisted of blood, taken before dendritic cell vaccination. V usage is TRBV10-1 and J usage is TRBJ2-3; 13 positions match TRBD2. For the CDR3, the DNA is TGCGCCAGCCGAAGTGGACTAGCGGGAGGCACAGATACGCAGTATTTT. Residues: CASRSGLAGGTDTQYF.